The clone carrying this TCR beta chain was observed a few times. Its antigen remains unidentified. The data were taken from a study of response to subunit inactivated influenza vaccine. Study results and limitations: It was the authors' suggestion that each seasonal influenza vaccination recruits few new T cells.

The CDR3 has 17 amino acids. Germline CDR1 and CDR2: SQVTM and ANQGSEA. The V and J ends lost 5 bases and 3 bases respectively, with 23 bases between them. TCRdb recomputed calls from the RT-PCR reads with MiXCR, one row per CDR3 protein. In the table there are 550,000 to 800,000 distinct CDR3 sequences, about 14% of which are singletons. The source of this sequence is a man between 45 and 60 years old who received an inactivated influenza vaccine. The source was PBMCs from blood, collected around two weeks before vaccination. V gene TRBV29-1 combines with J gene TRBJ2-1; TRBD1 is a possible D gene (5 bases). The CDR3 sequence: CSVQGGSKGRFYNEQFF. The CDR3, as DNA: TGCAGCGTTCAGGGTGGATCGAAGGGCAGATTCTACAATGAGCAGTTCTTC.